This entry features one TCR beta chain sequence. Its antigen is undetermined. These data are taken from a study of PD-1 blockade in classical Hodgkin lymphoma. Time point here: cycle 4 day 1 (C4D1), after less than 7 weeks of nivolumab. Autologous stem cell transplantation was followed by relapse in every patient, and brentuximab vedotin exposure varied. Between the trimmed V and J ends, which lost 0 bases and 3 bases, there was a span of 6 bases. This CDR3 comprises 13 residues. In germline, CDR1 is SGDLS, CDR2 YYNGEE. Study findings and constraints: Sources of repertoire differences remain undefined, possibly disease activity or prior therapy. Reported findings placed baseline TCR diversity lower in newly diagnosed patients (compared with healthy donors). Newly diagnosed patients and complete responders had comparable diversity at baseline.

Measured with immunoSEQ multiplex PCR; TCRdb has only the in-frame clones, and not every one. This repertoire shows roughly 100,000 clones, roughly 73% found once; its top ten account for about 9.4%. The rearrangement uses TRBV9 and TRBJ1-1, with D hard to call. The specimen was peripheral blood mononuclear cells (PBMCs), collected before the fourth cycle of nivolumab. This TCR came from a human donor with classical Hodgkin lymphoma. Written as DNA, the CDR3 is TGTGCCAGCAGCGTAGGGTTCGACACTGAAGCTTTCTTT. This encodes CASSVGFDTEAFF.